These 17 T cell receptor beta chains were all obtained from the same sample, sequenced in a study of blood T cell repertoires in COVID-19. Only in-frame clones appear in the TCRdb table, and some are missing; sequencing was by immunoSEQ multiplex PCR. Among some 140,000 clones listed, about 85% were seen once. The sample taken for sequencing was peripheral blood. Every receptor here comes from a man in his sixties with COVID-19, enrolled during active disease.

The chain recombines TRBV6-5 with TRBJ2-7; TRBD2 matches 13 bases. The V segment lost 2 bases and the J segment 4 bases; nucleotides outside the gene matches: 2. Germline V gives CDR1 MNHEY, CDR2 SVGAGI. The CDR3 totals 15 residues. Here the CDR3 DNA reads TGTGCCAGCAGTTACGCGACTAGCGGGAGGTACGAGCAGTACTTC. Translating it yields CASSYATSGRYEQYF.

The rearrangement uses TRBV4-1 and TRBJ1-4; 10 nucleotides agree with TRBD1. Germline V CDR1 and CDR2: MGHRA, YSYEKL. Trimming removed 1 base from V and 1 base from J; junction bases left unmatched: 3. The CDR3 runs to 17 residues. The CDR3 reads CASSQGDRGRTNEKLFF. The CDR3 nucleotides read TGCGCCAGCAGCCAAGGGGACAGGGGACGAACTAATGAAAAACTGTTTTTT.

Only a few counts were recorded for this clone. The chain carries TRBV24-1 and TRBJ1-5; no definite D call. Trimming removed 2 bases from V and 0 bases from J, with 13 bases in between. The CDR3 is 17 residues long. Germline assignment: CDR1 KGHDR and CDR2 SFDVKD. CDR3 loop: CATSDSRRPDSNQPQHF. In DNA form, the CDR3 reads TGTGCCACCAGTGATTCTAGGAGGCCTGATAGCAATCAGCCCCAGCATTTT.

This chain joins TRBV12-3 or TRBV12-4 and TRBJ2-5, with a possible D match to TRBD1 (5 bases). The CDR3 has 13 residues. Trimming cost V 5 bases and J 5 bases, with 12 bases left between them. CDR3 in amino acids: CASSPTVAETQYF. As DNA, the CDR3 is TGTGCCAGCAGTCCGACAGTGGCGGAGACCCAGTACTTC.

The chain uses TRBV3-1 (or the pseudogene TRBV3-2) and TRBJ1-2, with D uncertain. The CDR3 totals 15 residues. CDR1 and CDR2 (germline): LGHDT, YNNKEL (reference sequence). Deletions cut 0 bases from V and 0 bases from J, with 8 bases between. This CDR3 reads CASSQDGIANYGYTF. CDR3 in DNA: TGTGCCAGCAGCCAAGACGGGATAGCTAACTATGGCTACACCTTC.

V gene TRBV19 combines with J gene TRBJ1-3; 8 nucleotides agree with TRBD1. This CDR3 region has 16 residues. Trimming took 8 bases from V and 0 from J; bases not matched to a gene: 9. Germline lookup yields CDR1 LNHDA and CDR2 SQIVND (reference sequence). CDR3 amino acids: CASSRDRFFSGNTIYF. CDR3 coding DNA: TGTGCCAGTTCGCGGGACAGGTTTTTCTCTGGAAACACCATATATTTT.

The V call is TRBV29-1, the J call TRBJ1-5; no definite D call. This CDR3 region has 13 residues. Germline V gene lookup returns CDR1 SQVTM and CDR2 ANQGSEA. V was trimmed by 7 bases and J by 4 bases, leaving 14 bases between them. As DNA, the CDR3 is TGCAGCGGCCTAGACGAGGGTAATCAGCCCCAGCATTTT. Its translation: CSGLDEGNQPQHF.

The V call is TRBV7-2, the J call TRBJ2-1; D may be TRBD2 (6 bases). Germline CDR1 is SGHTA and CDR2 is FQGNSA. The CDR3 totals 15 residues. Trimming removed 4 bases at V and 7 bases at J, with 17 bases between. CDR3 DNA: TGTGCCAGCAGCTCCCTCGGGAGAATGGTGAATGAGCAGTTCTTC. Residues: CASSSLGRMVNEQFF.

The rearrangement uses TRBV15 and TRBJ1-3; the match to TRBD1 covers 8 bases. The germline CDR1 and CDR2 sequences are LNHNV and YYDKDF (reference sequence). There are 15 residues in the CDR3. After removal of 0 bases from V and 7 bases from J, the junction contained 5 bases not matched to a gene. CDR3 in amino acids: CATSRDQGASNTIYF. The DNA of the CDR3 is TGTGCCACCAGCAGAGATCAGGGGGCGAGTAACACCATATATTTT.

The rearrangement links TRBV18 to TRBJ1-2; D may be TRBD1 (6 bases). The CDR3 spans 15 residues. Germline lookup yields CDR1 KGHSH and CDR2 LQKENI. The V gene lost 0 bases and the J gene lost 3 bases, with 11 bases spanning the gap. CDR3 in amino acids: CASSPPGDNYYGYTF. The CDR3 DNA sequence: TGTGCCAGCTCACCACCGGGGGACAATTACTATGGCTACACCTTC.

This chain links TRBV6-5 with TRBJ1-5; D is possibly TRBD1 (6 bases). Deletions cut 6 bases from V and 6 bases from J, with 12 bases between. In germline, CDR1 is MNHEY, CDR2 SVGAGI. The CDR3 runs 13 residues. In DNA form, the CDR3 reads TGTGCCAGCAGGCTACAGGGCGGTCAGCCCCAGCATTTT. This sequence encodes CASRLQGGQPQHF.

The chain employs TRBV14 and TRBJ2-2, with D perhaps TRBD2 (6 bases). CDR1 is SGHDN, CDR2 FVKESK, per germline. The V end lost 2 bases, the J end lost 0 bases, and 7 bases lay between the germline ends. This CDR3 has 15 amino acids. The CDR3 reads CASSQQRANTGELFF. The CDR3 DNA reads TGTGCCAGCAGCCAACAGCGGGCGAACACCGGGGAGCTGTTTTTT.

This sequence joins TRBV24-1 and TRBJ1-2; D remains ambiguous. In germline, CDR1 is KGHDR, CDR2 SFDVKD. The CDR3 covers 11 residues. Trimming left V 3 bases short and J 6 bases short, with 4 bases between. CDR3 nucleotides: TGTGCCACCAGTGATCTACATGGCTACACCTTC. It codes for CATSDLHGYTF.

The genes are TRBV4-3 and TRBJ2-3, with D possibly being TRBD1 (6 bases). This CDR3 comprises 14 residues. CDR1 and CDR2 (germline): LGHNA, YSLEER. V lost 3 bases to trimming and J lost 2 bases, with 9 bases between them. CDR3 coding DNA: TGCGCCAGCAGCCAGGGGGCCTACACAGATACGCAGTATTTT. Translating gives CASSQGAYTDTQYF.

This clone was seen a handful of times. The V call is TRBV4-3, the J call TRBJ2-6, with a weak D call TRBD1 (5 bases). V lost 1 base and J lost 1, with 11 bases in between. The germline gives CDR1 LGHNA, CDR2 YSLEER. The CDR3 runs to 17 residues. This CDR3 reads CASSQVIAGSGANVLTF. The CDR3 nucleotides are TGCGCCAGCAGCCAAGTTATAGCAGGGTCTGGGGCCAACGTCCTGACTTTC.

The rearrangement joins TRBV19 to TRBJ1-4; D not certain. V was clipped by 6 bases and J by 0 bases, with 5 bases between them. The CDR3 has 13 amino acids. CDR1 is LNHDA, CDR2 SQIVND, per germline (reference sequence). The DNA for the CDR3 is TGTGCCAGTAGCGGAGCAACTAATGAAAAACTGTTTTTT. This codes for CASSGATNEKLFF.

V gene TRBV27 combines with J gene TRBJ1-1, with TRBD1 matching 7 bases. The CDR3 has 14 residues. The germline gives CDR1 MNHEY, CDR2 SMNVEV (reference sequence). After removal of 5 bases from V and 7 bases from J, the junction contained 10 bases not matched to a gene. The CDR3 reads CASSPGTEVNEAFF. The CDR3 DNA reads TGTGCCAGCAGTCCCGGGACAGAAGTGAATGAAGCTTTCTTT.